The subject of this entry is one T cell receptor beta chain. The table lists this clone with a few counts. The specificity of this receptor is unknown. It has no much larger one-base neighbor in the sample; base qualities were not kept. The CDR3 regions of human TCRbeta chains were analyzed by immunosequencing. The published analysis was carried out like this. TCRs in the repertoires were matched against a reference library of SARS-CoV-2-specific TCRs that had been generated with the MIRA antigen-specificity platform. Breadth was defined as the fraction of unique TCRs that were SARS-CoV-2-associated. Depth was defined as the fraction of total T cells that were SARS-CoV-2-associated. Each spike-specific TCR was assigned to its reactive spike region and to a CD4 or CD8 class using the MIRA data. Log10-transformed breadth and depth values were compared by one-way ANOVA with Sidak's multiple comparisons tests. Not all clones reach the TCRdb copy of this immuneACCESS table, which keeps in-frame sequences only. Checked studies attribute under half of the gap to unresolved V genes and leave the rest unexplained. That table gives V, J and clone size, and the DNA gave D and trimming. A total of roughly 180,000 clones appear in this sample, approximately 86% of them only once. The ten most abundant clones make up 0.45% to 0.55% of the sample.

Per the publication, the time point label means: baseline before first vaccination. The vaccinee samples were drawn from two UK trials, COV001 and COV002, one of which was a single-blind randomized controlled phase 2/3 trial testing AZD1222 (ChAdOx1 nCoV-19) in healthy adults. For TCRbeta chain sequencing, PBMC samples were collected from trial participants at day 0 and at day 28 after the second dose. This specimen belongs to a study of T cell responses to AZD1222 COVID-19 vaccine (dated by TCRdb to the early 2020s). About the full investigation: AZD1222 recipients with second doses at about 4 weeks or about 12 weeks were pooled, because spike-specific TCR depth and breadth did not differ between schedules. A total of 230 to 250 trial participants underwent TCR sequencing, of whom about 210 received two doses of AZD1222 and about 26 received two doses of the MenACWY control vaccine. Trial participants were enrolled into age subgroups of 18-55, 56-69 and 70-plus years, which contained about 150, 27 and 61 TCR-sequenced participants, respectively.

Overall results and qualifications from the work: The vaccine-associated CD4 TCRs covered the entire spike protein, and the dominant responses fell in regions 160-218 and 743-854. Participants were mostly white British and included more females than males, and it was suggested by the authors that clonal diversity may have been underestimated. A significant rise in spike-specific TCR breadth and depth was observed after two AZD1222 doses relative to day 0 and relative to MenACWY recipients. Nearly half of unique spike-specific TCRs reportedly recognized epitopes outside regions mutated in the B.1.351 and B.1.1.7 variants. Conclusions about previously exposed vaccinees were limited because only a handful of AZD1222 recipients were SARS-CoV-2 seropositive at baseline. In the small 56-69-year group, the increase in depth fell short of significance, most likely because of low power. Because no samples from the day 14 peak response were available, repertoires could be characterized only after the peak T cell response.

CDR1 SGHAT and CDR2 FQNNGV were looked up in the germline V gene. V sheds 5 bases and J sheds 6 bases, leaving 11 bases between their ends. The CDR3 covers 12 residues, taking in both the cysteine and the phenylalanine. Only CDR3 DNA remains: 36 bases, in frame from the first base. Here the sequenced sample was peripheral blood, taken on day 0 of AZD1222 vaccination. The chain couples TRBV11-2 to TRBJ2-7, and TRBD1 may be the D gene, going by 7 matching bases. The source of this sequence is an adult in good health. The DNA sequence is given as TGTGCCAGCAGCCCAGGGGGGTTCGAGCAGTACTTC. Its translation reads: CASSPGGFEQYF.